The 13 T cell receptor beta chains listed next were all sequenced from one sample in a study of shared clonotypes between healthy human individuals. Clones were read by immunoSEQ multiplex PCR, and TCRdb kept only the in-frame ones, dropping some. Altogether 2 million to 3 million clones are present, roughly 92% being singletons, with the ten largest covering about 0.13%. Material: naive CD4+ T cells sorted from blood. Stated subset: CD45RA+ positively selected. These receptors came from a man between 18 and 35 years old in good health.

The CDR3 DNA is TGTGCCAGCAGTCGGGAGAGGGGGGAGCTCCAAGAGACCCAGTACTTC. Its protein is CASSRERGELQETQYF. The genes are TRBV2 and TRBJ2-5; possibly TRBD1 or TRBD2 for D (6 bases each). CDR1 SNHLY and CDR2 FYNNEI come from the germline V gene. V lost 5 bases to trimming and J lost 1 base, with 17 bases between them. The CDR3 has 16 amino acids. The full variable domain, completed using reference TRBV2 and TRBJ2-5, is EPEVTQTPSHQVTQMGQEVILRCVPISNHLYFYWYRQILGQKVEFLVSFYNNEISEKSEIFDDQFSVERPDGSNFTLKIRSTKLEDSAMYFCASSRERGELQETQYFGPGTRLLVL.

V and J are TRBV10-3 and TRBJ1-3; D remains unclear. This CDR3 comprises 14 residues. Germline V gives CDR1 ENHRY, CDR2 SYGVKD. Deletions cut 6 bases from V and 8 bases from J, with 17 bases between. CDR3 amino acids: CAISAGLLGDTIYF. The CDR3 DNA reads TGTGCCATCAGCGCAGGACTTTTGGGCGACACCATATATTTT.

CDR3 residues: CASSDPPTYEQYF. The CDR3 DNA reads TGCGCCAGCAGTGACCCACCTACCTACGAGCAGTACTTC. V gene TRBV10-2 combines with J gene TRBJ2-7; D is unclear. CDR1 is WSHSY, CDR2 SAAADI, per germline. V lost 3 bases to trimming and J lost 2 bases, with 8 bases between them. CDR3 length: 13 amino acids.

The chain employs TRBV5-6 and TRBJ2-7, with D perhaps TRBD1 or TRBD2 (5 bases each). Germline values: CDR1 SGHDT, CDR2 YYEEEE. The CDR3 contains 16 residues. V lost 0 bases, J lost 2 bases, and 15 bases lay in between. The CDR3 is CASSLVGREPPYEQYF. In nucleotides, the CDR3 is TGTGCCAGCAGCTTGGTGGGACGGGAACCCCCCTACGAGCAGTACTTC. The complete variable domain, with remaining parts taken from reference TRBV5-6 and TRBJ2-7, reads DAGVTQSPTHLIKTRGQQVTLRCSPKSGHDTVSWYQQALGQGPQFIFQYYEEEERQRGNFPDRFSGHQFPNYSSELNVNALLLGDSALYLCASSLVGREPPYEQYFGPGTRLTVT.

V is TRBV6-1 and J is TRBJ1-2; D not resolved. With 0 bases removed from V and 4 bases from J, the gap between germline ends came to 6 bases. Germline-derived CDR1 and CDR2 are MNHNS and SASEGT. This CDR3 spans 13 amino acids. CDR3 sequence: CASSEARTYGYTF. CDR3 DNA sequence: TGTGCCAGCAGTGAAGCCCGGACCTATGGCTACACCTTC.

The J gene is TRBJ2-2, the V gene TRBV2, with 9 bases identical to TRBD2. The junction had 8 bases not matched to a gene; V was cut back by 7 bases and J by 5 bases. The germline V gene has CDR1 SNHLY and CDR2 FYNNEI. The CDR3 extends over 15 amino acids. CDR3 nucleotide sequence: TGTGCCAGCACACCGGCGGGGGGGAAAACCGGGGAGCTGTTTTTT. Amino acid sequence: CASTPAGGKTGELFF.

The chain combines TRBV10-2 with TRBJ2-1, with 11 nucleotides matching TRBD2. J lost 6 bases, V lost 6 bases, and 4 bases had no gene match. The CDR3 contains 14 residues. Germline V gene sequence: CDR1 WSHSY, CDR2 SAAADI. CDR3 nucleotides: TGCGCCAGCAGCTACGGGACTAGCGGCAATGAGCAGTTCTTC. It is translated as CASSYGTSGNEQFF.

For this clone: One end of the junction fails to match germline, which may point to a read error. This CDR3 reads CASSEASRTSHHF. CDR3 nucleotides: TGTGCCAGCAGTGAAGCGTCGAGGACCTCCCATCATTTT. V is TRBV2 and J is TRBJ1-5, with D unclear. The CDR3 is 13 amino acids. Germline V gene data show CDR1 as SNHLY and CDR2 as FYNNEI.

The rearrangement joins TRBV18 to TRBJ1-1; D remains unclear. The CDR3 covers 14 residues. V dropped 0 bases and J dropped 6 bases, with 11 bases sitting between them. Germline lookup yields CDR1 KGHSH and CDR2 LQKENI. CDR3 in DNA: TGTGCCAGCTCACCACCGACGGGGTACCCTGAAGCTTTCTTT. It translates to CASSPPTGYPEAFF.

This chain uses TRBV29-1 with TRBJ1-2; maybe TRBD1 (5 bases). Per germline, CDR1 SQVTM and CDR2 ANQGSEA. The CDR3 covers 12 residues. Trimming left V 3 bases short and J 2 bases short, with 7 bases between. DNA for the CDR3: TGCAGCGTTGATGGGGGGAACTATGGCTACACCTTC. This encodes CSVDGGNYGYTF.

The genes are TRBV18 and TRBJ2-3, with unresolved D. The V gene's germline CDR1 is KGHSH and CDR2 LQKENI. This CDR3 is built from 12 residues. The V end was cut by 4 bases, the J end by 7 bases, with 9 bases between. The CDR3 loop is CASSHDPHTQYF. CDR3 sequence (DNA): TGTGCCAGCTCACATGATCCGCATACGCAGTATTTT.

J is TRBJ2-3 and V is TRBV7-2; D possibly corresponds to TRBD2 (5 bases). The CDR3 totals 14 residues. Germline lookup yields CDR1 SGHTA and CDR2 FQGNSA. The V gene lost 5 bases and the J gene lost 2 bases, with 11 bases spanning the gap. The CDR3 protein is CASSPRGVTDTQYF. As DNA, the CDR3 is TGTGCCAGCAGCCCCCGGGGTGTCACAGATACGCAGTATTTT.

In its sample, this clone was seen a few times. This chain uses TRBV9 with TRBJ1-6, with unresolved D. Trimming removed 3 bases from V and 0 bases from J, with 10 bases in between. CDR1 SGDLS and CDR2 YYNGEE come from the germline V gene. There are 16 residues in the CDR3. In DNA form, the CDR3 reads TGTGCCAGCAGCGGACCGTTAAGCTCCTATAATTCACCCCTCCACTTT. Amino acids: CASSGPLSSYNSPLHF.